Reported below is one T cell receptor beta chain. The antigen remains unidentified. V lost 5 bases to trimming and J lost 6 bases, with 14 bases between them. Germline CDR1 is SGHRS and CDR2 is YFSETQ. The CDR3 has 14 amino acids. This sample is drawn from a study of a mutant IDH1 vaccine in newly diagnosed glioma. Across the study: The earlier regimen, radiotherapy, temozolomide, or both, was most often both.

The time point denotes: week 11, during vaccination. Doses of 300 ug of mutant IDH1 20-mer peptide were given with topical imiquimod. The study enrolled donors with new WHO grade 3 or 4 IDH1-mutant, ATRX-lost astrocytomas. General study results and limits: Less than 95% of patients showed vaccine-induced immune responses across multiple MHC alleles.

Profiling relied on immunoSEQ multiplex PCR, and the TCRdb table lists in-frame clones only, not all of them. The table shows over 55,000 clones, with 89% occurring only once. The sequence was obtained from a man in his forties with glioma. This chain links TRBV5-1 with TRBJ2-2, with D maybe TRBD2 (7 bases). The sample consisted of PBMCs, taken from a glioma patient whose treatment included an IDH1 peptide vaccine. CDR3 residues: CASRPRGAAGELFF. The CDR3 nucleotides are TGCGCCAGCAGGCCCCGGGGGGCGGCCGGGGAGCTGTTTTTT.